These 23 T cell receptor beta chains were sequenced from one sample in a study of blood T cell repertoires in COVID-19. TCRdb's copy holds only in-frame clones and misses some; the assay was immunoSEQ multiplex PCR. The sample lists 150,000 to 200,000 clones, roughly 89% occurring once. The sample was peripheral blood. Every receptor here comes from a middle-aged man with acute or convalescent COVID-19.

J is TRBJ1-5 and V is TRBV4-2, with D tentatively TRBD1 (6 bases). Looked up from germline, CDR1 is LGHNA and CDR2 is YNFKEQ. The CDR3 consists of 16 residues. V lost 1 base and J 4 bases, leaving 14 bases between the germline ends. The CDR3 is CASSQVVSTGNQPQHF. Written as DNA, the CDR3 is TGTGCCAGCAGCCAAGTGGTCTCGACAGGTAATCAGCCCCAGCATTTT.

This sequence joins TRBV5-1 and TRBJ2-7, with 14 nucleotides matching TRBD2. CDR1 is SGHRS and CDR2 is YFSETQ in the germline V gene. V lost 3 bases, J lost 4 bases, and 3 bases stayed unmatched. This CDR3 is built from 15 residues. The CDR3, as DNA: TGCGCCAGCAGCTCGGGACTAGCGGGGGTATACGAGCAGTACTTC. The encoded protein is CASSSGLAGVYEQYF.

On this clone itself: Other DNA sequences in this specimen translate into the identical CDR3. The chain has TRBV18 and TRBJ1-1; D is unresolved. The CDR3 is 13 residues long. V was clipped by 3 bases and J by 1 base, with 6 bases between them. In germline, CDR1 is KGHSH, CDR2 LQKENI. In nucleotides, the CDR3 is TGTGCCAGCTCACCTGGAGGGAACACTGAAGCTTTCTTT. Translating gives CASSPGGNTEAFF.

For this clone: Additional DNA sequences in this sample encode the identical CDR3. The V call is TRBV7-9, the J call TRBJ1-2; TRBD1 matches 8 bases. The CDR3 runs 14 residues. After removal of 3 bases from V and 4 bases from J, the junction contained 4 bases not matched to a gene. Germline CDR1 reads SEHNR; CDR2 reads FQNEAQ (reference sequence). CDR3 bases: TGTGCCAGCAGCTTGGGCACAGGGGGCTATGGCTACACCTTC. Amino acids: CASSLGTGGYGYTF. Full variable domain (remainder filled in from reference TRBV7-9 and TRBJ1-2): DTGVSQNPRHKITKRGQNVTFRCDPISEHNRLYWYRQTLGQGPEFLTYFQNEAQLEKSRLLSDRFSAERPKGSFSTLEIQRTEQGDSAMYLCASSLGTGGYGYTFGSGTRLTVV.

The rearrangement uses TRBV7-2 and TRBJ2-7, with TRBD1 matching 9 bases. Per the germline V gene, CDR1 is SGHTA and CDR2 is FQGNSA. CDR3 length equals 14 residues. Trimming at V came to 3 bases and at J to 5 bases, leaving 5 bases not matched to a gene. CDR3 DNA: TGTGCCAGCAGCTTCGACAGGGGGAACGACGAGCAGTACTTC. Amino acid sequence: CASSFDRGNDEQYF.

The chain joins TRBV7-9 to TRBJ2-5; D not resolved. Trimming removed 4 bases at V and 4 bases at J, with 10 bases between. This CDR3 has 13 amino acids. Germline lookup yields CDR1 SEHNR and CDR2 FQNEAQ (reference sequence). In DNA, the CDR3 is TGTGCCAGCAGCTCACCCCCGGGAGAGACCCAGTACTTC. This codes for CASSSPPGETQYF.

The rearrangement joins TRBV4-3 to TRBJ2-5; D is possibly TRBD1 (5 bases). V was pared by 0 bases and J by 5 bases, with 19 bases between. The CDR3 is 17 amino acids. Germline loops: CDR1 LGHNA, CDR2 YSLEER. The CDR3 protein is CASSQDWQGWRGETQYF. In DNA form, the CDR3 reads TGCGCCAGCAGCCAAGATTGGCAGGGATGGCGTGGGGAGACCCAGTACTTC.

This clone was seen a single time. The chain uses TRBV12-3 or TRBV12-4 and TRBJ1-1; D gene ambiguous. Trimming took 6 bases from V and 2 from J, leaving 4 bases between them. This CDR3 comprises 11 residues. DNA for the CDR3: TGTGCCAGCAGGCGAAACACTGAAGCTTTCTTT. Protein: CASRRNTEAFF.

V and J are TRBV6-5 and TRBJ2-1; the match to TRBD2 covers 12 bases. The CDR3 extends over 15 amino acids. Germline V gene data show CDR1 as MNHEY and CDR2 as SVGAGI. With 6 bases clipped from V and 8 bases from J, the junction kept 8 bases outside the gene matches. The CDR3 loop reads CASRPLAGGEDEQFF. For the CDR3, the DNA is TGTGCCAGCAGGCCACTAGCGGGGGGAGAGGATGAGCAGTTCTTC.

J is TRBJ2-3 and V is TRBV13; 8 bases align to TRBD1. This CDR3 contains 15 residues. V shed 5 bases, J shed 5 bases, and the junction held 9 bases outside the gene matches. Germline loops: CDR1 PRHDT, CDR2 FYEKMQ (reference sequence). DNA for the CDR3: TGTGCCAGCAGCCCCTTACAGGGGGGAAAAGATACGCAGTATTTT. Its protein is CASSPLQGGKDTQYF.

The rearrangement joins TRBV30 to TRBJ1-2, with D perhaps TRBD1 (5 bases). This CDR3 has 13 amino acids. Per germline, CDR1 GTSNPN and CDR2 SVGIG (reference sequence). The germline V and J ends were trimmed by 7 bases and 2 bases, with 14 bases remaining between them. The CDR3: CASLKTGNYGYTF. The CDR3 coding sequence is TGTGCCTCGCTAAAAACAGGAAACTATGGCTACACCTTC.

The genes are TRBV5-3 and TRBJ1-1, with D perhaps TRBD1 (6 bases). TRBV5-3 is placed among ORFs of uncertain function. The CDR3 extends over 16 amino acids. Trimming took off 3 bases at V and 2 bases at J, with 17 bases between the two ends. CDR3 sequence (DNA): TGTGCCAGAAGCTCCTTAGGACCGGGACATAACACTGAAGCTTTCTTT. It codes for CARSSLGPGHNTEAFF.

The V call is TRBV10-3, the J call TRBJ1-4; 7 nucleotides agree with TRBD1. The CDR3 consists of 16 residues. With V trimmed by 2 bases and J by 8 bases, 11 bases remained unmatched. CDR1 is ENHRY and CDR2 is SYGVKD in the germline V gene. CDR3 region: CAISELQGSGREKLFF. The DNA for the CDR3 is TGTGCCATCAGTGAGCTACAGGGGTCGGGGCGGGAAAAACTGTTTTTT.

This rearrangement joins TRBV4-1 to TRBJ2-3; unclear D gene. Looked up from germline, CDR1 is MGHRA and CDR2 is YSYEKL. The CDR3 has 16 amino acids. Trimming removed 1 base at V and 0 bases at J, with 11 bases between. The CDR3 sequence: CASSQVPGASTDTQYF. CDR3 coding DNA: TGCGCCAGCAGCCAAGTACCAGGTGCTAGCACAGATACGCAGTATTTT.

V gene TRBV19 combines with J gene TRBJ1-1; 8 positions match TRBD1. Per the germline V gene, CDR1 is LNHDA and CDR2 is SQIVND (reference sequence). The CDR3 contains 15 residues. V lost 7 bases to trimming and J lost 3 bases; unmatched junction nucleotides: 10. CDR3 sequence: CASKGRGLRDTEAFF. Here the CDR3 DNA reads TGTGCCAGTAAGGGCAGGGGGCTTAGGGACACTGAAGCTTTCTTT.

The chain combines TRBV5-1 with TRBJ2-2, with D unclear. V lost 0 bases and J 4 bases, leaving 4 bases between the germline ends. CDR1 and CDR2 (germline): SGHRS, YFSETQ. The length of the CDR3 is 13 residues. CDR3 nucleotide sequence: TGCGCCAGCAGCTTGGACATCACCGGGGAGCTGTTTTTT. Its protein is CASSLDITGELFF.

This rearrangement joins TRBV7-2 to TRBJ2-1; TRBD2 matches at 10 bases. With V trimmed by 4 bases and J by 1 base, 1 base remained unmatched. From germline, CDR1 is SGHTA and CDR2 FQGNSA. The CDR3 loop spans 15 amino acids. CDR3: CASSSTSGSYNEQFF. CDR3 sequence (DNA): TGTGCCAGCAGCTCGACTAGCGGGTCCTACAATGAGCAGTTCTTC.

The chain is built from TRBV11-2 and TRBJ2-1, with 7 bases identical to TRBD1. CDR3 length: 15 amino acids. J gave up 2 bases and V 1 base, and 2 bases lay outside the gene matches. Germline CDR1 is SGHAT and CDR2 is FQNNGV. CDR3 loop: CASSLGQGAYNEQFF. Written as DNA, the CDR3 is TGTGCCAGCAGCTTAGGGCAGGGGGCCTACAATGAGCAGTTCTTC.

The gene calls are TRBV6-2 or TRBV6-3 and TRBJ2-3, with 10 bases lining up with TRBD2. CDR1 and CDR2 (germline): MNHEY, SVGEGT. V shed 7 bases and J 6 bases; nucleotides not matched to a gene: 10. The CDR3 has 15 amino acids. As DNA, the CDR3 is TGTGCCAGCACCCCCCTAGCGGGGGCCAGGGATACGCAGTATTTT. Translating it yields CASTPLAGARDTQYF.

Notes on this clone: One junction end disagrees with the germline gene, perhaps due to a read error. This sequence joins TRBV19 and TRBJ1-4; TRBD1 might be the D (5 bases). This CDR3 region has 16 residues. Germline assignment: CDR1 LNHDA and CDR2 SQIVND (reference sequence). The CDR3: CASSKLRAGTNEKLFF. The CDR3 DNA sequence: TGTGCCAGTAGTAAGCTACGGGCAGGGACTAACGAAAAACTGTTTTTT.

The chain is built from TRBV5-4 and TRBJ1-5; 7 bases line up with TRBD1. The junction had 12 bases not matched to a gene; V was cut back by 0 bases and J by 6 bases. Germline lookup yields CDR1 SGHNT and CDR2 YYREEE (reference sequence). The CDR3 is 17 amino acids. CDR3 nucleotide sequence: TGTGCCAGCAGCTTGGACCACAGGGGTTTCTTCTTTCAGCCCCAGCATTTT. Encoded protein: CASSLDHRGFFFQPQHF.

The CDR3 reads CASSIGQSNTGELFF. The CDR3 DNA reads TGTGCCAGTAGTATTGGACAGTCGAACACCGGGGAGCTGTTTTTT. V and J are TRBV19 and TRBJ2-2, with D possibly matching TRBD1 (6 bases). Germline CDR1 and CDR2: LNHDA and SQIVND (reference sequence). Trimming took 3 bases from V and 0 from J, leaving 8 bases between them. This CDR3 spans 15 amino acids. Combining the CDR3 with reference TRBV19 and TRBJ2-2 gives the whole variable domain DGGITQSPKYLFRKEGQNVTLSCEQNLNHDAMYWYRQDPGQGLRLIYYSQIVNDFQKGDIAEGYSVSREKKESFPLTVTSAQKNPTAFYLCASSIGQSNTGELFFGEGSRLTVL.

The rearrangement joins TRBV29-1 to TRBJ1-2; 12 nucleotides align to TRBD1. Per the germline V gene, CDR1 is SQVTM and CDR2 is ANQGSEA. V was pared by 4 bases and J by 4 bases, with 10 bases of the junction left unmatched. CDR3 length equals 16 residues. The CDR3 spells CSVGEGTGGMGYGYTF. CDR3 sequence (DNA): TGCAGCGTTGGAGAAGGGACAGGGGGCATGGGCTATGGCTACACCTTC.